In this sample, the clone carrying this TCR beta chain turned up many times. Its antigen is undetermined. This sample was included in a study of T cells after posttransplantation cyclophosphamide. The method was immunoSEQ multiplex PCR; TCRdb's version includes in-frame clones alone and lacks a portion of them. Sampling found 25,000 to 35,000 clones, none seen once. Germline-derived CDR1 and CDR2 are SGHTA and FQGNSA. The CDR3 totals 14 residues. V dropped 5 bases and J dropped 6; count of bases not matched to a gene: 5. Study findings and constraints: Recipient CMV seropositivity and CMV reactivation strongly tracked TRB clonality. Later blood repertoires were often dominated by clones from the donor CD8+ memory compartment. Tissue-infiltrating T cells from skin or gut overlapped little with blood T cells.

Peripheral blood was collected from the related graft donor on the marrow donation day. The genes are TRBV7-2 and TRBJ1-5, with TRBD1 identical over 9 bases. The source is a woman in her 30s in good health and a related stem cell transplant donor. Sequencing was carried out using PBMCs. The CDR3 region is CASSMTGGGQPQHF. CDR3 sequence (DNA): TGTGCCAGCAGCATGACAGGGGGGGGTCAGCCCCAGCATTTT.